The T cell receptor (beta chain) under discussion was sequenced for a study of blood T cell repertoires in COVID-19. The wider study: The United States, Italy and Spain were the sources of the acute and convalescent COVID-19 samples. In each case, the material was cDNA or gDNA derived from T cells, B-cell-depleted T cells, or PBMCs.

The germline V gene has CDR1 SEHNR and CDR2 FQNEAQ (reference sequence). The V gene end was trimmed by 5 bases and the J gene end by 7 bases; junction bases not matched to a gene: 8. CDR3 size: 15 residues. Per the authors' pipeline: Amplification of reference gene primers provided the estimated nucleated cell counts. Profiling relied on immunoSEQ multiplex PCR, and the TCRdb table lists in-frame clones only, not all of them. V and J calls and clone size come straight from that table; D and trimming were deduced from the DNA. The table has about 230,000 clones, 70% to 90% seen once. The chain is built from TRBV7-9 and TRBJ1-6, with TRBD1 identical over 7 bases. The sequenced sample was peripheral blood. The TCR sequence derives from a man aged 35-49 years with acute or convalescent COVID-19. This CDR3 reads CASSTRQGSNSPLHF. CDR3 in DNA: TGTGCCAGCAGCACCAGACAGGGATCCAATTCACCCCTCCACTTT.